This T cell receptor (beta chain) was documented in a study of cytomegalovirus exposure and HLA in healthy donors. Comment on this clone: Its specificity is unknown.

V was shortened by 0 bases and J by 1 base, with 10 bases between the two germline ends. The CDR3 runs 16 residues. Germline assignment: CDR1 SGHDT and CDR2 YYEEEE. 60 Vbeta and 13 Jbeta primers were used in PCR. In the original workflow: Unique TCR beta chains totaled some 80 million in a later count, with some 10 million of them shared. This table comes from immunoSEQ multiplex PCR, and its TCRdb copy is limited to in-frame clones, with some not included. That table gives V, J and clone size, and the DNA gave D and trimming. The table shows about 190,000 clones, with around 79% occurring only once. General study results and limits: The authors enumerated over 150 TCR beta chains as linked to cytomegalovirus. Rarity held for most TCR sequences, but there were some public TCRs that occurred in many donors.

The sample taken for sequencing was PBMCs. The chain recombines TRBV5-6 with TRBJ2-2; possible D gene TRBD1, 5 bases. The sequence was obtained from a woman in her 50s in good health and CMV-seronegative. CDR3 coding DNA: TGTGCCAGCAGCTTGGCCGGAACAGGGAACACCGGGGAGCTGTTTTTT. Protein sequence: CASSLAGTGNTGELFF. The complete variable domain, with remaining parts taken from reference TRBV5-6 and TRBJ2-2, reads DAGVTQSPTHLIKTRGQQVTLRCSPKSGHDTVSWYQQALGQGPQFIFQYYEEEERQRGNFPDRFSGHQFPNYSSELNVNALLLGDSALYLCASSLAGTGNTGELFFGEGSRLTVL.